These 25 T cell receptor beta chains were all obtained from the same sample, sequenced in a study of T-cell reconstitution after alpha-beta-depleted transplantation in children. Unique molecular identifiers tagged the TCRbeta library. TCRdb recomputed calls from the PCR reads with MiXCR, one row per CDR3 protein. The table records more than 500,000 distinct CDR3 sequences, about an eighth of them present only once. Here the sequenced sample was PBMCs, mostly from graft donor cells, taken 180 days after TCRalphabeta/CD19-depleted stem cell transplant. These receptors came from a female patient aged 2 to 10 who had a stem cell transplant for aplastic anemia, so the T cells may come from the graft donor.

The rearrangement uses TRBV18 and TRBJ1-5; D possibly corresponds to TRBD1 (5 bases). This CDR3 is built from 16 residues. The V end lost 2 bases, the J end lost 6 bases, and 17 bases lay between the germline ends. CDR1 and CDR2 from the germline V gene are KGHSH and LQKENI. The CDR3 loop reads CASSPERAGWGQPQHF. For the CDR3, the DNA is TGTGCCAGCTCACCAGAGCGGGCAGGGTGGGGTCAGCCCCAGCATTTT. The full variable domain, rest sourced from reference TRBV18 and TRBJ1-5, is NAGVMQNPRHLVRRRGQEARLRCSPMKGHSHVYWYRQLPEEGLKFMVYLQKENIIDESGMPKERFSAEFPKEGPSILRIQQVVRGDSAAYFCASSPERAGWGQPQHFGDGTRLSIL.

This clonotype was counted between two and nine times. The rearrangement links TRBV28 to TRBJ1-2; D is possibly TRBD1 (5 bases). Germline CDR1 and CDR2: MDHEN and SYDVKM. Trimming pared 2 bases from V and 8 bases from J, leaving 15 bases between. The CDR3 is 14 residues long. CDR3 protein: CASSLGGSPRGYTF. CDR3 bases: TGTGCCAGCAGTTTAGGGGGGTCCCCGAGAGGCTACACCTTC.

The chain joins TRBV20-1 to TRBJ2-1; D gene ambiguous. The germline V gene has CDR1 DFQATT and CDR2 SNEGSKA (reference sequence). There are 12 residues in the CDR3. V gave up 3 bases and J gave up 8 bases, with 11 bases separating them. CDR3 DNA: TGCAGTGCTAGTGAGGTGTGGGATGAGCAGTTCTTC. Translation gives CSASEVWDEQFF.

This sequence joins TRBV5-1 and TRBJ1-6; D may be TRBD1 (5 bases). Germline V lookup: CDR1 SGHRS, CDR2 YFSETQ. CDR3 size: 14 residues. The germline V and J ends were trimmed by 4 bases and 6 bases, with 11 bases remaining between them. As DNA, the CDR3 is TGCGCCAGCAGCCCAGGGATCATTAATTCACCCCTCCACTTT. It is translated as CASSPGIINSPLHF.

The chain joins TRBV7-9 to TRBJ1-1, with D perhaps matching TRBD1 (6 bases). The CDR3 consists of 14 residues. In germline, CDR1 is SEHNR, CDR2 FQNEAQ (reference sequence). The germline V and J ends were trimmed by 6 bases and 4 bases, with 15 bases remaining between them. This CDR3 reads CASRSGEEGTEAFF. DNA of the CDR3: TGTGCCAGCAGGTCAGGGGAAGAGGGCACTGAAGCTTTCTTT.

This clonotype showed up just a few times. This chain joins TRBV5-1 and TRBJ2-7, with no clear D. In germline, CDR1 is SGHRS, CDR2 YFSETQ. CDR3 size: 12 residues. The ends were cut back, 2 bases at V and 6 bases at J, with 9 bases in the middle. CDR3: CASSLENPEQYV. Written as DNA, the CDR3 is TGCGCCAGCAGCTTAGAAAACCCCGAGCAGTACGTC.

This clonotype was counted only a few times. The V call is TRBV5-6, the J call TRBJ1-5; D is possibly TRBD1 (6 bases). This CDR3 has 15 amino acids. Trimming left V 3 bases short and J 2 bases short, with 12 bases between. The V gene's germline CDR1 is SGHDT and CDR2 YYEEEE. This chain's CDR3 is CASSWGPRGNQPQHF. In nucleotides, the CDR3 is TGTGCCAGCAGCTGGGGGCCTAGGGGCAATCAGCCCCAGCATTTT.

This clonotype has a handful of counts. The chain has TRBV5-5 and TRBJ2-7; possible D gene TRBD2, 5 bases. V was cut by 4 bases and J by 2 bases, with 13 bases left in between. CDR1 and CDR2 from the germline V gene are SGHKS and YYEKEE (reference sequence). This CDR3 region has 14 residues. The CDR3 DNA reads as TGTGCCAGCAGCGCGGGCCTTGGGACCTACGAGCAGTACTTC. Residues: CASSAGLGTYEQYF. The full variable domain, completed using reference TRBV5-5 and TRBJ2-7, is DAGVTQSPTHLIKTRGQQVTLRCSPISGHKSVSWYQQVLGQGPQFIFQYYEKEERGRGNFPDRFSARQFPNYSSELNVNALLLGDSALYLCASSAGLGTYEQYFGPGTRLTVT.

This clonotype was detected a few times. The J gene is TRBJ2-7, the V gene TRBV7-6, with 8 bases matching TRBD1. Germline CDR1 SGHVS, CDR2 FNYEAQ. V lost 3 bases and J lost 1; bases outside the gene matches: 5. The CDR3 length is 15 residues. CDR3 in amino acids: CASSFQGAGSYEQYF. As DNA, the CDR3 is TGTGCCAGCAGCTTCCAGGGGGCGGGATCCTACGAGCAGTACTTC.

This clonotype turned up a few times. A much larger clone lies one base from this, so it may be a read error. V gene TRBV9 combines with J gene TRBJ2-1; 13 bases line up with TRBD2. Unmatched junction bases numbered 4, after V lost 4 bases and J lost 6 bases. Per germline, CDR1 SGDLS and CDR2 YYNGEE. The CDR3 totals 15 residues. The CDR3 sequence: CASSSGTSGANEQFF. The CDR3 coding sequence is TGTGCCAGCAGCTCCGGGACTAGCGGGGCCAATGAGCAGTTCTTC. The variable domain in full, completed from reference TRBV9 and TRBJ2-1, reads DSGVTQTPKHLITATGQRVTLRCSPRSGDLSVYWYQQSLDQGLQFLIQYYNGEERAKGNILERFSAQQFPDLHSELNLSSLELGDSALYFCASSSGTSGANEQFFGPGTRLTVL.

This clonotype was seen only a few times. This chain uses TRBV20-1 with TRBJ2-7, with 9 nucleotides matching TRBD2. The junction had 7 bases not matched to a gene; V was cut back by 6 bases and J by 1 base. Germline V gives CDR1 DFQATT, CDR2 SNEGSKA (reference sequence). This CDR3 is built from 14 residues. CDR3 nucleotide sequence: TGCAGTGCAGGGGGGACTAGCCCTTCCTACGAGCAGTACTTC. This translates into CSAGGTSPSYEQYF.

This clonotype was observed a few times. The CDR3 region is CASSLEWTGKGLHNSPLHF. The CDR3 DNA reads TGTGCCAGCAGCTTAGAGTGGACAGGGAAAGGACTTCATAATTCACCCCTCCACTTT. This sequence joins TRBV7-8 and TRBJ1-6; TRBD1 matches 8 bases. The germline gives CDR1 SGHVS, CDR2 FQNEAQ. There are 19 residues in the CDR3. Trimming at V came to 1 base and at J to 5 bases, leaving 13 bases not matched to a gene.

In this sample, this clonotype turned up a few times. The genes are TRBV20-1 and TRBJ2-1; the D is unclear. Trimming took 4 bases from V and 6 from J, leaving 7 bases between them. CDR3 size: 11 residues. The germline V gene has CDR1 DFQATT and CDR2 SNEGSKA (reference sequence). CDR3 sequence: CSAMRLNEQFF. As DNA, the CDR3 is TGCAGTGCTATGAGACTCAATGAGCAGTTCTTC.

This clonotype has ten or more counts. The chain employs TRBV29-1 and TRBJ2-7; 12 bases are shared with TRBD2. J gave up 6 bases and V 7 bases, and 7 bases lay outside the gene matches. The CDR3 contains 13 residues. Germline values: CDR1 SQVTM, CDR2 ANQGSEA. This CDR3 reads CSAETSGRREQYF. The CDR3 DNA follows: TGCAGCGCCGAGACTAGCGGGAGACGCGAGCAGTACTTC.

This clonotype has more than one count but fewer than ten. The chain combines TRBV5-1 with TRBJ2-7, with 9 positions matching TRBD1. The J segment lost 6 bases and the V segment lost 7 bases, leaving 14 bases of the junction unmatched. The CDR3 totals 15 residues. CDR1 and CDR2 (germline): SGHRS, YFSETQ. The DNA of the CDR3 is TGCGCCAGCGGGAGAGACGGACAGGGGATTACCGAGCAGTACTTC. It codes for CASGRDGQGITEQYF.

This clonotype has a count of ten or more. The V gene is TRBV12-3 or TRBV12-4, the J gene TRBJ2-7; tentatively, D is TRBD2 (6 bases). The CDR3 sequence is 15 residues long. V was pared by 4 bases and J by 2 bases, with 15 bases between. The CDR3 loop reads CASSSAGTQAYEQYF. The CDR3 nucleotides are TGTGCCAGCAGTTCAGCCGGGACTCAAGCCTACGAGCAGTACTTC.

The rearrangement links TRBV29-1 to TRBJ2-7, with unresolved D. V shed 4 bases and J shed 1 base, with 11 bases lying between them. This CDR3 region has 13 residues. CDR1 and CDR2 from the germline V gene are SQVTM and ANQGSEA. The CDR3 DNA sequence: TGCAGCGTTGTGGGTTTGGTTTCCTACGAGCAGTACTTC. This gives the protein CSVVGLVSYEQYF.

This clonotype was detected only a few times. CDR3 region: CASSLRTGFGELFF. CDR3 coding DNA: TGTGCCAGCAGCCTCCGGACAGGGTTCGGGGAGCTGTTTTTT. V is TRBV3-1 and J is TRBJ2-2; 8 bases align to TRBD1. Trimming at V came to 4 bases and at J to 7 bases, leaving 5 bases not matched to a gene. Germline CDR1 LGHDT, CDR2 YNNKEL (reference sequence). This CDR3 region has 14 residues.

This chain uses TRBV7-9 with TRBJ2-1; TRBD2 matches at 11 bases. Losses at the gene ends were 5 bases for V and 1 base for J; bases not matched to a gene: 7. CDR1 SEHNR and CDR2 FQNEAQ come from the germline V gene (reference sequence). The CDR3 sequence is 17 residues long. The chain's CDR3 is CASSQLAGVFSYNEQFF. CDR3 DNA sequence: TGTGCCAGCAGCCAACTAGCGGGAGTGTTTTCCTACAATGAGCAGTTCTTC.

This chain uses TRBV5-1 with TRBJ1-1; D unclear. The CDR3 contains 14 residues. Germline values: CDR1 SGHRS, CDR2 YFSETQ. V was pared by 4 bases and J by 2 bases, with 12 bases between. The CDR3 sequence is CASSLLTRNTEAFF. The CDR3 bases are TGCGCCAGCAGCCTCCTTACAAGAAACACTGAAGCTTTCTTT. The variable domain in full, completed from reference TRBV5-1 and TRBJ1-1, reads KAGVTQTPRYLIKTRGQQVTLSCSPISGHRSVSWYQQTPGQGLQFLFEYFSETQRNKGNFPGRFSGRQFSNSRSEMNVSTLELGDSALYLCASSLLTRNTEAFFGQGTRLTVV.

This clonotype was seen only a few times. The rearrangement links TRBV21-1 to TRBJ1-3. TRBV21-1 represents a pseudogene. The CDR3 contains 15 residues. CDR3 protein: CASSKVQSSGNTIYF. CDR3 nucleotide sequence: TGTGCCAGCAGCAAAGTCCAAAGCTCTGGAAACACCATATATTTT.

This clonotype was detected ten times or more. The V gene is TRBV29-1, the J gene TRBJ2-7, with a tentative D call TRBD1 (5 bases). This CDR3 is 14 amino acids long. Per germline, CDR1 SQVTM and CDR2 ANQGSEA. V was clipped by 3 bases and J by 3 bases, with 15 bases between them. CDR3 in amino acids: CSVDSQGTGYEQYF. The CDR3 coding sequence is TGCAGCGTTGATAGCCAGGGTACCGGCTACGAGCAGTACTTC.

The gene calls are TRBV27 and TRBJ2-1, with D perhaps TRBD1 (6 bases). With 8 bases removed from V and 5 bases from J, the gap between germline ends came to 16 bases. Germline V gene lookup returns CDR1 MNHEY and CDR2 SMNVEV (reference sequence). This CDR3 has 14 residues. CDR3: CASYSGQLNNEQFF. The CDR3 bases are TGTGCCAGCTACAGCGGACAGTTAAACAATGAGCAGTTCTTC.

This chain connects TRBV18 to TRBJ1-5, with 7 nucleotides matching TRBD1. Germline CDR1 reads KGHSH; CDR2 reads LQKENI. The CDR3 has 15 residues. V was clipped by 6 bases and J by 6 bases; unmatched bases: 11. CDR3 DNA: TGTGCCAGCTCCCTGGAACAGGGGATGGTTCAGCCCCAGCATTTT. Translated, it gives CASSLEQGMVQPQHF.

Many counts were recorded for this clonotype. The chain links TRBV27 to TRBJ2-5; 8 nucleotides line up with TRBD1. Germline V gene data show CDR1 as MNHEY and CDR2 as SMNVEV (reference sequence). The CDR3 covers 14 residues. V shed 6 bases and J 5 bases; nucleotides not matched to a gene: 8. The CDR3 here is CASSPGQESETQYF. In DNA form, the CDR3 reads TGTGCCAGCAGCCCGGGACAGGAAAGTGAGACCCAGTACTTC.